The text below deals with one T cell receptor (beta chain). Just one base apart from a much larger clone, this may be a read error. Diagnosis relied on clinical symptoms, serum thyroxine and TRAb, thyroid ultrasound and orbital computed tomography. What was amplified from RNA transcripts were TCR beta CDR3 regions. TCR CDR3 underwent first-round RT-PCR with the HTBI primer set. TCRdb called the multiplex PCR reads again in MiXCR, with one record for every CDR3 protein. Of a few hundred thousand distinct CDR3 sequences in the sample, about an eighth are singletons; the top ten hold around 32%. The data were taken from a study of T cells in Graves' hyperthyroidism and ophthalmopathy. Sequenced material: blood. This receptor was identified in a woman aged 40 to 50 with Graves' ophthalmopathy.

CDR3 bases: TGCAGAGCCCTTAAAATCGGACAGCCCAATCAGCCCCAGCATTTT. Translated, it gives CRALKIGQPNQPQHF. This sequence joins TRBV20-1 and TRBJ1-5, with a possible D match to TRBD1 (6 bases). CDR1 is DFQATT, CDR2 SNEGSKA, per germline (reference sequence). The CDR3 has 15 amino acids.